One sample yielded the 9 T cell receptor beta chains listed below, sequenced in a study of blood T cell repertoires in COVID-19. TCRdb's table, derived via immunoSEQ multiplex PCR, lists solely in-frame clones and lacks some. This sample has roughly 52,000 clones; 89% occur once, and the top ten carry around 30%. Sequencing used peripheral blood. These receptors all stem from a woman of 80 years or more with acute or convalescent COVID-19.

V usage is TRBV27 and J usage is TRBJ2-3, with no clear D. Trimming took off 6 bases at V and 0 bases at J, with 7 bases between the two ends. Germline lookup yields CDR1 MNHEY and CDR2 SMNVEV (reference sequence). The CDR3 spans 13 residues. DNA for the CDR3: TGTGCCAGCAGCGGGTGGAGCACAGATACGCAGTATTTT. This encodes CASSGWSTDTQYF.

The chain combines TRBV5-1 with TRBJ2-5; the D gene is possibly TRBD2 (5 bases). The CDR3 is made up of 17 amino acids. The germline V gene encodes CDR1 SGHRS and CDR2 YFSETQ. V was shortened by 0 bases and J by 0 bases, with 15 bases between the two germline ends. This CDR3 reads CASSLVPSVDYQETQYF. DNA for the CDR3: TGCGCCAGCAGCTTGGTTCCTAGTGTGGACTACCAAGAGACCCAGTACTTC.

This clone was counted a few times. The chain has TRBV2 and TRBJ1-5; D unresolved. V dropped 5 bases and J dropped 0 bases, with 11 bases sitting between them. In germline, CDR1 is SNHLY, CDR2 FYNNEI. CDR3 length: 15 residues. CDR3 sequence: CASSFTEDSNQPQHF. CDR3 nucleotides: TGTGCCAGCAGTTTTACGGAGGATAGCAATCAGCCCCAGCATTTT.

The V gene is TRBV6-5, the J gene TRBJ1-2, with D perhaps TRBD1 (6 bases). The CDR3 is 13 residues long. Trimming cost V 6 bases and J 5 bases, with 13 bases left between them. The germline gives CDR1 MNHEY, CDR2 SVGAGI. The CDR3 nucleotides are TGTGCCAGCAGACAGGGAATTGGGTATGGCTACACCTTC. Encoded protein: CASRQGIGYGYTF.

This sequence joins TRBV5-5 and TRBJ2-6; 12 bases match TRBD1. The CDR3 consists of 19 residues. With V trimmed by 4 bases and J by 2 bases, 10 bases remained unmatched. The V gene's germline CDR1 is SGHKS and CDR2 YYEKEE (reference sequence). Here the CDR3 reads CASSRRGQGASAGANVLTF. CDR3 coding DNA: TGTGCCAGCAGCAGGCGGGGACAGGGGGCTAGCGCTGGGGCCAACGTCCTGACTTTC.

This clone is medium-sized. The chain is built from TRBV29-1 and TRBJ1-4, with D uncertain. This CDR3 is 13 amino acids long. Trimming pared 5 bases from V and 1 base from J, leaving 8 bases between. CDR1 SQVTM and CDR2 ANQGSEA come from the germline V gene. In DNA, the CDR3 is TGCAGCGTTCGGGGAGGAACTAATGAAAAACTGTTTTTT. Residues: CSVRGGTNEKLFF.

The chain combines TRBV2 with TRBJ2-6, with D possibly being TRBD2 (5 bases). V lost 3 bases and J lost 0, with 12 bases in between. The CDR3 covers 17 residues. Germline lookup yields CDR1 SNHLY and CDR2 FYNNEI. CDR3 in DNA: TGTGCCAGCAGTGAGGCGGGTCCCCTCTCTGGGGCCAACGTCCTGACTTTC. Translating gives CASSEAGPLSGANVLTF.

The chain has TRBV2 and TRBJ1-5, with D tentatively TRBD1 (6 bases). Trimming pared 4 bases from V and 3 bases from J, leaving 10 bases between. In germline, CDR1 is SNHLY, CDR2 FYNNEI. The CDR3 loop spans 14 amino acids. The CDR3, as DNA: TGTGCCAGCAGTGCAGGGGCCAACAATCAGCCCCAGCATTTT. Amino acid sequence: CASSAGANNQPQHF.

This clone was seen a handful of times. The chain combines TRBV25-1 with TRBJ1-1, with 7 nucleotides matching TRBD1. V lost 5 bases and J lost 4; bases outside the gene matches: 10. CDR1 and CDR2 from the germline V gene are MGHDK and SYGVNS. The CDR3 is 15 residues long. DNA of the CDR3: TGTGCCAGCAGTTCGAAGGGGGCGGAGGTCACTGAAGCTTTCTTT. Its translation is CASSSKGAEVTEAFF.